The present entry profiles one TCR beta chain with its context. The clone's antigen remains unknown. The sample holds no much larger clone one base away, and base qualities are not on file. The source of the sample is a study of T cell responses to AZD1222 COVID-19 vaccine listed by TCRdb under 2021. Some background on the complete study: A total of 233 trial participants underwent TCR sequencing, of whom under 220 had received two doses of AZD1222 and approximately 25 had received two doses of the MenACWY control vaccine. Trial participants were enrolled into age subgroups of 18-55, 56-69 and 70-plus years, which contained about 150, 28 and 57 TCR-sequenced participants, respectively.

Explained via the paper, the time point label denotes: baseline before first vaccination. Taken with the paper, the label for treatment or condition translates to: meningococcal conjugate vaccine given as trial control. Vaccinee samples were obtained from the UK trials COV001 and COV002, which included a single-blind randomized controlled phase 2/3 trial of AZD1222 (ChAdOx1 nCoV-19) in healthy adults. Trial participant PBMC samples were collected at day 0 and day 28 after the second dose for TCRbeta chain sequencing. The CDR3 regions of human TCRbeta chains were analyzed by immunosequencing. In the original analysis: TCRs in the repertoires were matched against a reference library of SARS-CoV-2-specific TCRs that had been generated with the MIRA antigen-specificity platform. Breadth was defined as the fraction of unique TCRs that were SARS-CoV-2-associated, and depth was defined as the fraction of total T cells that were SARS-CoV-2-associated. Using the MIRA data, each spike-specific TCR was assigned both to the spike region to which the TCR was reactive and to a CD4 or CD8 class. Log10-transformed breadth and depth values were compared by one-way ANOVA with Sidak's multiple comparisons tests. TCRdb stores this immuneACCESS table with in-frame sequences only. Part of the clones is absent; in the studies checked, under half of the shortfall reflects unresolved V genes, and no reason is known for the rest. The V and J calls and clone size were taken over from that table, and D and trimming were inferred from the DNA. The sample contains roughly 120,000 clones, roughly 88% of them found a single time. About 19% of the sample goes to the ten largest clones.

What the research found in general, with its limitations: Because no day 14 peak-response samples were available, repertoires were characterized only after the peak T cell response. A significant rise in spike-specific TCR breadth and depth was observed after two AZD1222 doses relative to day 0 and relative to MenACWY recipients. Epitopes outside the regions mutated in the B.1.351 and B.1.1.7 variants were reportedly recognized by nearly half of the unique spike-specific TCRs. The 56-69-year group was small, and its depth increase did not reach significance, likely because of low power. Participants were mostly white British, with more females than males. The authors suggested clonal diversity may have been underestimated. CD4 TCRs associated with the vaccine covered the entire spike protein, and the dominant responses were in regions 160-218 and 743-854. Conclusions about previously exposed vaccinees are limited because only five to seven AZD1222 recipients were SARS-CoV-2 seropositive at baseline.

V is cut back by 1 base and J by 3 bases, with 8 bases in the junction unmatched. The CDR3 runs 16 amino acids, cysteine and phenylalanine included. Just the 48-base CDR3 DNA is kept, in frame starting at base 1. CDR1 SGHAT and CDR2 FQNNGV are derived from the germline V gene. The sequence came from an adult in good health. The sample was peripheral blood, taken on day 0 of MenACWY control vaccination. Recombination linked TRBV11-2 to TRBJ2-7; 8 junctional bases match TRBD2. The DNA is as follows: TGTGCCAGCAGCTTAGTAGGACTAGCCGATAGCTACGAGCAGTACTTC. Its coded protein is CASSLVGLADSYEQYF. Joined to the reference TRBV11-2 and TRBJ2-7 proteins, this CDR3 gives the full variable domain: EAGVAQSPRYKIIEKRQSVAFWCNPISGHATLYWYQQILGQGPKLLIQFQNNGVVDDSQLPKDRFSAERLKGVDSTLKIQPAKLEDSAVYLCASSLVGLADSYEQYFGPGTRLTVT.